Below, one TCR beta chain is given with its context. The antigen is unknown. Specified time point: blood from clinic visit 5 months post-surgery; TSC patient then seizure free. The sequenced cases were selected for having the highest brain T cell transcript signatures. At least one anti-epileptic drug was given before surgery. The record originates from a study of brain T cells in children with intractable seizures. General study findings and limits: Pre-surgery blood may have been undersampled, hiding some clones.

Trimming stripped 11 bases from V and 0 bases from J, with 13 bases between. This CDR3 spans 13 amino acids. From germline, CDR1 is SEHNR and CDR2 FQNEAQ (reference sequence). Here immunoSEQ multiplex PCR was the method, and the copy in TCRdb shows in-frame clones only, minus some. Among about 320,000 clones listed, 93% were seen once. The genes are TRBV7-9 and TRBJ1-1, with D perhaps TRBD1 (5 bases). Sequences were derived from peripheral blood, sampled approximately 5 months after surgery. The TCR sequence derives from a boy under two years old with tuberous sclerosis and intractable seizures. Here the CDR3 DNA reads TGTGCCGTGGGAGGGGAGATGAACACTGAAGCTTTCTTT. Amino acid sequence: CAVGGEMNTEAFF.